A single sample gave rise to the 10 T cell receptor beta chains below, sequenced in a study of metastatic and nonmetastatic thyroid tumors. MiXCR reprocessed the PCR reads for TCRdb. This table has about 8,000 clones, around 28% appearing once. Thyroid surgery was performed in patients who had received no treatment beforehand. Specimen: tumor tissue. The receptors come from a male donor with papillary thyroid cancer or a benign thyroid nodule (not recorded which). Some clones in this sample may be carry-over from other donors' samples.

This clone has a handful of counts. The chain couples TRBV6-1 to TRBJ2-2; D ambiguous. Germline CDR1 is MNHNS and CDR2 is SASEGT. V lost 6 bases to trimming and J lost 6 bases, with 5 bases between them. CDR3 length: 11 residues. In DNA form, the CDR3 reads TGTGCCAGCAGACAATCCGGGGAGCTGTTTTTT. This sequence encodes CASRQSGELFF.

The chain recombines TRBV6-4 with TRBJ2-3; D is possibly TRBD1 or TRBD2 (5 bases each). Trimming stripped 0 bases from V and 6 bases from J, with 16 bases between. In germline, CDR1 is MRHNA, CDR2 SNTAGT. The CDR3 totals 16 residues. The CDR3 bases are TGTGCCAGCAGTGACTCGGGGCGAGAGGGTACGGATACGCAGTATTTT. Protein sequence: CASSDSGREGTDTQYF.

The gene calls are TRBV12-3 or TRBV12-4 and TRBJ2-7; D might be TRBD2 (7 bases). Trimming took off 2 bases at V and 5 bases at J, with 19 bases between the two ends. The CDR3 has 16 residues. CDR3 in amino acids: CASSLRGRAYAHEQYF. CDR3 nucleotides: TGTGCCAGCAGTTTAAGGGGGAGGGCCTACGCCCACGAGCAGTACTTC.

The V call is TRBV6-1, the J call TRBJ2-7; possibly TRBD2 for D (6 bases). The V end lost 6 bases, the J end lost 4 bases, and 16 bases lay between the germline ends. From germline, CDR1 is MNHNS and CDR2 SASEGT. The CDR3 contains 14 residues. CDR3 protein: CASSRDFAGYEQYF. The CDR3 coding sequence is TGTGCCAGCAGCAGGGACTTCGCAGGGTACGAGCAGTACTTC.

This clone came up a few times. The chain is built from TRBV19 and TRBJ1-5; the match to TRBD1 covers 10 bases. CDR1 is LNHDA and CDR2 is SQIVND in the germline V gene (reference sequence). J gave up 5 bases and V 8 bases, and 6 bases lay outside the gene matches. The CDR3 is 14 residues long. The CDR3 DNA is TGTGCCAGTTGGGACAGGGGATTGTATCAGCCCCAGCATTTT. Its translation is CASWDRGLYQPQHF. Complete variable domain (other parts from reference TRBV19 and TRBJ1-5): DGGITQSPKYLFRKEGQNVTLSCEQNLNHDAMYWYRQDPGQGLRLIYYSQIVNDFQKGDIAEGYSVSREKKESFPLTVTSAQKNPTAFYLCASWDRGLYQPQHFGDGTRLSIL.

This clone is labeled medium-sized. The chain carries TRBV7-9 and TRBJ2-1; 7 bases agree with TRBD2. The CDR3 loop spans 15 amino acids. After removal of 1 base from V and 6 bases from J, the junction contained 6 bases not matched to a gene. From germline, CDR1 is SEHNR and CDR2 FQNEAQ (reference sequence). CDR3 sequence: CASSLERLAVNEQFF. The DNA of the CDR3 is TGTGCCAGCAGCTTAGAGAGGCTAGCGGTCAATGAGCAGTTCTTC.

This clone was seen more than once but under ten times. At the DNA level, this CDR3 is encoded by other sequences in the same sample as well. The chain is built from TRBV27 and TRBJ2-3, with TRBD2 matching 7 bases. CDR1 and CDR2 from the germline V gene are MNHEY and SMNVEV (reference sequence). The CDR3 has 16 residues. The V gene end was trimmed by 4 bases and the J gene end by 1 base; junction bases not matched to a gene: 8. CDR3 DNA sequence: TGTGCCAGCAGTTCCCGACTAGCCGGGGGCACAGATACGCAGTATTTT. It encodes CASSSRLAGGTDTQYF.

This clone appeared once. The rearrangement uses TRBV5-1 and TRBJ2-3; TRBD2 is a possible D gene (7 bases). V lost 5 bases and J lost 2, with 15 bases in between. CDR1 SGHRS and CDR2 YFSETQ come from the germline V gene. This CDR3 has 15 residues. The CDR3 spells CASSGLGGHTDTQYF. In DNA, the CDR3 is TGCGCCAGCAGTGGGTTGGGGGGGCACACAGATACGCAGTATTTT.

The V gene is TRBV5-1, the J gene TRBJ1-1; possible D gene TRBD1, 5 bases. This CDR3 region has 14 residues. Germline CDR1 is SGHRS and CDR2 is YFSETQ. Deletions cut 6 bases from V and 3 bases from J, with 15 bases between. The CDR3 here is CASNLGGGYTEAFF. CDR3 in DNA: TGCGCCAGCAACCTCGGCGGGGGGTACACTGAAGCTTTCTTT.

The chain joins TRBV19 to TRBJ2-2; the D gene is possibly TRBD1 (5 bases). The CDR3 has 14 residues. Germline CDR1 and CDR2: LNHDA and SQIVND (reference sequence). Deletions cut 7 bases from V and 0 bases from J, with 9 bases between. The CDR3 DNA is TGTGCCAGTAACGTAGGGGCGAACACCGGGGAGCTGTTTTTT. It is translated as CASNVGANTGELFF.